The 32 T cell receptor beta chains given below trace back to one sample, sequenced in a study of long-term antiretroviral therapy in people with HIV. Version v3.0 of the immunoSEQ assay was performed at survey level. Here immunoSEQ multiplex PCR was the method, and the copy in TCRdb shows in-frame clones only, minus some. This table holds over 10,000 clones, 88% found once. The sequences come from unsorted PBMCs, collected 2.1 years after starting antiretroviral therapy. The receptor source for this set is a woman aged 35 to 49 with HIV.

The rearrangement uses TRBV29-1 and TRBJ1-5; TRBD1 matches at 7 bases. The V and J ends lost 6 bases and 9 bases, in that order; junction bases with no gene match: 11. The CDR3 contains 13 residues. CDR1 and CDR2 (germline): SQVTM, ANQGSEA. CDR3 sequence: CSVLTGAGGPQHF. The CDR3, as DNA: TGCAGCGTCCTAACAGGGGCGGGGGGGCCCCAGCATTTT. The full variable domain, completed using reference TRBV29-1 and TRBJ1-5, is SAVISQKPSRDICQRGTSLTIQCQVDSQVTMMFWYRQQPGQSLTLIATANQGSEATYESGFVIDKFPISRPNLTFSTLTVSNMSPEDSSIYLCSVLTGAGGPQHFGDGTRLSIL.

V and J are TRBV5-6 and TRBJ1-2; the D gene is possibly TRBD1 (6 bases). The CDR3 runs to 15 residues. Germline lookup yields CDR1 SGHDT and CDR2 YYEEEE. The V end lost 7 bases, the J end lost 5 bases, and 21 bases lay between the germline ends. The CDR3 coding sequence is TGTGCCAGCTTTTTCGGGAGGGACATCTTATATGGCTACACCTTC. Its translation: CASFFGRDILYGYTF.

The chain has TRBV9 and TRBJ2-3; 10 bases line up with TRBD1. The CDR3 sequence is 16 residues long. The germline V gene has CDR1 SGDLS and CDR2 YYNGEE. The trim removed 0 bases at V and 5 bases at J, leaving 6 bases unmatched. CDR3 bases: TGTGCCAGCAGCGTAGCCCTCCGGGACAGGGGAGATACGCAGTATTTT. Its translation is CASSVALRDRGDTQYF.

V usage is TRBV6-1 and J usage is TRBJ1-2; 7 positions agree with TRBD1. This CDR3 has 14 amino acids. Germline V gene data show CDR1 as MNHNS and CDR2 as SASEGT. With 4 bases clipped from V and 3 bases from J, the junction kept 5 bases outside the gene matches. For the CDR3, the DNA is TGTGCCAGCAGTGGACAGGGAGTTGACTATGGCTACACCTTC. Its translation is CASSGQGVDYGYTF.

V is TRBV4-1 and J is TRBJ1-1, with D unclear. The CDR3 totals 16 residues. Germline lookup yields CDR1 MGHRA and CDR2 YSYEKL. V shed 1 base and J shed 1 base, with 13 bases lying between them. The CDR3 DNA reads TGCGCCAGCAGCCAAGTGGGAAGCAGAGCGAACACTGAAGCTTTCTTT. The encoded protein is CASSQVGSRANTEAFF.

The V call is TRBV4-3, the J call TRBJ1-2; D remains unclear. CDR3 length: 16 amino acids. Germline lookup yields CDR1 LGHNA and CDR2 YSLEER. V lost 0 bases to trimming and J lost 3 bases, with 14 bases between them. The CDR3 DNA reads TGCGCCAGCAGCCAAGATCATGGAGGGTGGGACTATGGCTACACCTTC. Its translation is CASSQDHGGWDYGYTF.

The V gene is TRBV19, the J gene TRBJ1-2; no reliable D call. V lost 0 bases and J lost 3, with 8 bases in between. Per germline, CDR1 LNHDA and CDR2 SQIVND (reference sequence). The CDR3 totals 14 residues. The CDR3 region is CASSIDWTDYGYTF. The CDR3 coding sequence is TGTGCCAGTAGTATAGATTGGACGGACTATGGCTACACCTTC.

This chain uses TRBV7-9 with TRBJ2-5; 7 bases are shared with TRBD1. V gave up 8 bases and J gave up 5 bases; unmatched junction bases: 8. Germline V lookup: CDR1 SEHNR, CDR2 FQNEAQ (reference sequence). This CDR3 spans 13 amino acids. This CDR3 reads CASSLGGFETQYF. CDR3 nucleotide sequence: TGTGCCAGCTCCCTAGGGGGCTTCGAGACCCAGTACTTC.

This chain joins TRBV19 and TRBJ1-2, with 7 bases that match TRBD1. Unmatched junction bases numbered 7, after V lost 7 bases and J lost 2 bases. Germline assignment: CDR1 LNHDA and CDR2 SQIVND (reference sequence). This CDR3 has 14 amino acids. CDR3 sequence (DNA): TGTGCCAGTATGACTTGGGACAGAAACTATGGCTACACCTTC. This gives the protein CASMTWDRNYGYTF.

The rearrangement links TRBV27 to TRBJ2-3; D might be TRBD2 (5 bases). Germline V gene sequence: CDR1 MNHEY, CDR2 SMNVEV (reference sequence). V was cut by 3 bases and J by 0 bases, with 13 bases left in between. CDR3 size: 16 residues. The CDR3 DNA follows: TGTGCCAGCAGTTTCCGTGGAGGTCTAAGCACAGATACGCAGTATTTT. Protein product: CASSFRGGLSTDTQYF.

CDR3 bases: TGTGCCAGCAGTTACTATCGTCGGATGCGGTCCACTGAAGCTTTCTTT. Encoded protein: CASSYYRRMRSTEAFF. The J gene is TRBJ1-1, the V gene TRBV6-5; the D is unclear. CDR1 and CDR2 (germline): MNHEY, SVGAGI. Trimming took 1 base from V and 4 from J, leaving 16 bases between them. The CDR3 runs to 16 residues.

The rearrangement joins TRBV18 to TRBJ2-7; possible D gene TRBD1, 6 bases. Germline CDR1 is KGHSH and CDR2 is LQKENI. Trimming pared 2 bases from V and 7 bases from J, leaving 12 bases between. The CDR3 spans 13 residues. The CDR3 sequence: CASSPTQGWEQYF. CDR3 nucleotides: TGTGCCAGCTCACCAACACAGGGTTGGGAGCAGTACTTC.

This chain uses TRBV5-1 with TRBJ1-2; possible D gene TRBD1, 5 bases. V dropped 0 bases and J dropped 7 bases, with 13 bases sitting between them. Germline CDR1 reads SGHRS; CDR2 reads YFSETQ. The CDR3 consists of 14 residues. In nucleotides, the CDR3 is TGCGCCAGCAGCTTGGCCGGGCAGGGTCGTGGCTACACCTTC. It yields the protein CASSLAGQGRGYTF.

This chain uses TRBV5-1 with TRBJ2-2, with D possibly being TRBD2 (6 bases). The CDR3 is 16 amino acids. CDR1 and CDR2 (germline): SGHRS, YFSETQ. The V and J ends lost 4 bases and 1 base respectively, with 14 bases between them. CDR3 residues: CASSPSGRMNTGELFF. DNA of the CDR3: TGCGCCAGCAGCCCCAGCGGGCGGATGAACACCGGGGAGCTGTTTTTT.

This clone has only a few counts. The gene calls are TRBV4-3 and TRBJ2-2; 7 bases match TRBD2. The J segment lost 1 base and the V segment lost 0 bases, leaving 5 bases of the junction unmatched. The CDR3 is 17 amino acids. Germline V gene sequence: CDR1 LGHNA, CDR2 YSLEER. The CDR3: CASSQDPWGGNTGELFF. The CDR3 region has the DNA TGCGCCAGCAGCCAAGATCCTTGGGGGGGGAACACCGGGGAGCTGTTTTTT.

This clone was found once. The V and J genes are TRBV30 and TRBJ1-2, with 11 bases aligning to TRBD1. The CDR3 runs 14 residues. Germline CDR1 and CDR2: GTSNPN and SVGIG (reference sequence). The V segment lost 0 bases and the J segment 8 bases; nucleotides outside the gene matches: 5. CDR3 protein: CAWSVGQGVRGYTF. As DNA, the CDR3 is TGTGCCTGGAGTGTGGGACAGGGGGTGCGGGGCTACACCTTC.

The genes are TRBV29-1 and TRBJ2-5; D perhaps matches TRBD2 (7 bases). V lost 1 base and J 7 bases, leaving 16 bases between the germline ends. Germline V CDR1 and CDR2: SQVTM, ANQGSEA. The CDR3 runs to 14 residues. CDR3 sequence: CSVEVRGARVTQYF. The CDR3 DNA is TGCAGCGTTGAAGTACGGGGGGCCAGGGTGACCCAGTACTTC.

This chain joins TRBV5-1 and TRBJ1-2; no clear D. This CDR3 spans 12 amino acids. Germline CDR1 and CDR2: SGHRS and YFSETQ. V lost 4 bases, J lost 7 bases, and 11 bases lay in between. CDR3 nucleotide sequence: TGCGCCAGCAGCACGGATGGGGTTGGCTACACCTTC. Amino acids: CASSTDGVGYTF.

In its sample, this clone was seen once. This rearrangement joins TRBV7-2 to TRBJ1-1; weak D call: TRBD1 (5 bases). Germline loops: CDR1 SGHTA, CDR2 FQGNSA. Between the trimmed V and J ends, which lost 2 bases and 0 bases, there was a span of 10 bases. CDR3 length equals 15 residues. This CDR3 is CASSLLRDVNTEAFF. CDR3 bases: TGTGCCAGCAGCTTACTCCGGGACGTGAACACTGAAGCTTTCTTT.

V usage is TRBV5-1 and J usage is TRBJ2-1; D may be TRBD1 (5 bases). The CDR3 sequence is 15 residues long. Germline CDR1 is SGHRS and CDR2 is YFSETQ. The V end was cut by 1 base, the J end by 0 bases, with 8 bases between. This CDR3 reads CASSLSGPSYNEQFF. CDR3 DNA sequence: TGCGCCAGCAGCTTGTCAGGGCCCTCCTACAATGAGCAGTTCTTC.

The chain is built from TRBV27 and TRBJ2-7; D not certain. This CDR3 spans 15 amino acids. The V end lost 2 bases, the J end lost 4 bases, and 15 bases lay between the germline ends. The V gene's germline CDR1 is MNHEY and CDR2 SMNVEV (reference sequence). CDR3 sequence: CASSLRFGWEYEQYF. CDR3 in DNA: TGTGCCAGCAGTTTACGGTTCGGGTGGGAATACGAGCAGTACTTC.

The V call is TRBV5-1, the J call TRBJ2-3; 9 nucleotides align to TRBD2. V lost 6 bases and J lost 2; bases outside the gene matches: 13. CDR1 is SGHRS and CDR2 is YFSETQ in the germline V gene. The CDR3 loop spans 17 amino acids. DNA of the CDR3: TGCGCCAGCACCCCCGGGGCCGGGACTAGCATCACAGATACGCAGTATTTT. Translation: CASTPGAGTSITDTQYF.

The genes are TRBV7-9 and TRBJ2-3, with unresolved D. CDR1 is SEHNR and CDR2 is FQNEAQ in the germline V gene (reference sequence). CDR3 length: 17 residues. V was clipped by 1 base and J by 0 bases, with 14 bases between them. This chain's CDR3 is CASSLGLGSPSTDTQYF. The CDR3 DNA sequence: TGTGCCAGCAGCTTAGGCCTCGGATCCCCCAGCACAGATACGCAGTATTTT.

The V call is TRBV6-6, the J call TRBJ1-4; no clear D gene. V lost 8 bases and J 14 bases, leaving 18 bases between the germline ends. The CDR3 runs 12 residues. In germline, CDR1 is MNHNY, CDR2 SVGAGI (reference sequence). The CDR3 DNA sequence: TGTGCCAGCGCAGGCGACGGACGAAGTCTGTTTTTT. Translated, it gives CASAGDGRSLFF.

The chain has TRBV27 and TRBJ2-3; D not resolved. Trimming removed 3 bases from V and 0 bases from J, with 4 bases in between. Germline V lookup: CDR1 MNHEY, CDR2 SMNVEV (reference sequence). The CDR3 has 13 residues. This CDR3 reads CASSFLSTDTQYF. The CDR3 bases are TGTGCCAGCAGTTTCCTAAGCACAGATACGCAGTATTTT.

The V call is TRBV9, the J call TRBJ2-3; 16 nucleotides align to TRBD2. This CDR3 region has 17 residues. V lost 2 bases to trimming and J lost 5 bases; unmatched junction nucleotides: 5. Germline V gene sequence: CDR1 SGDLS, CDR2 YYNGEE. The DNA of the CDR3 is TGTGCCAGCAGCGTCAGGGGACTAGCGGGGGGGCAAGATACGCAGTATTTT. Protein product: CASSVRGLAGGQDTQYF.

V gene TRBV10-1 combines with J gene TRBJ2-5, with D tentatively TRBD1 (6 bases). CDR1 is WNHNN, CDR2 SYGVQD, per germline (reference sequence). The CDR3 sequence is 15 residues long. Trimming pared 0 bases from V and 4 bases from J, leaving 12 bases between. In nucleotides, the CDR3 is TGCGCCAGCAGTGAGTCGGGTCAGGGGCCAGAGACCCAGTACTTC. Its translation: CASSESGQGPETQYF.

This clone was found once. The chain combines TRBV7-9 with TRBJ1-2, with D tentatively TRBD1 (5 bases). The V gene lost 5 bases and the J gene lost 9 bases, with 19 bases spanning the gap. The CDR3 runs 14 residues. Per germline, CDR1 SEHNR and CDR2 FQNEAQ (reference sequence). The CDR3 reads CASSLGAGLMSYTF. As DNA, the CDR3 is TGTGCCAGCAGCCTAGGGGCAGGTTTAATGAGCTACACCTTC.

The chain combines TRBV7-2 with TRBJ2-3, with 7 bases lining up with TRBD1. Germline V lookup: CDR1 SGHTA, CDR2 FQGNSA. J was trimmed by 6 bases and V by 6 bases; bases with no gene match: 9. CDR3 length: 14 amino acids. CDR3 DNA sequence: TGTGCCAGCAGGGCAGGGGGTACCCATGATACGCAGTATTTT. It translates to CASRAGGTHDTQYF.

The J gene is TRBJ1-2, the V gene TRBV7-9; 9 bases fit TRBD1. Germline V CDR1 and CDR2: SEHNR, FQNEAQ (reference sequence). Losses at the gene ends were 2 bases for V and 6 bases for J; bases not matched to a gene: 13. The CDR3 consists of 17 residues. CDR3 region: CASSLKAGTGWGNGYTF. CDR3 DNA sequence: TGTGCCAGCAGCTTAAAGGCCGGGACAGGGTGGGGAAATGGCTACACCTTC.

This clone was seen a single time. The rearrangement links TRBV7-9 to TRBJ2-5, with D possibly matching TRBD2 (6 bases). The germline CDR1 and CDR2 sequences are SEHNR and FQNEAQ (reference sequence). This CDR3 has 15 amino acids. Trimming pared 1 base from V and 1 base from J, leaving 10 bases between. The DNA for the CDR3 is TGTGCCAGCAGCTTAGTTCTGGGACTCCAAGAGACCCAGTACTTC. It translates to CASSLVLGLQETQYF.

V usage is TRBV4-3 and J usage is TRBJ1-5; no firm D call. The CDR3 runs 13 residues. CDR1 is LGHNA, CDR2 YSLEER, per germline. V shed 1 base and J shed 6 bases, with 7 bases lying between them. The CDR3 region is CASSQVYGQPQHF. For the CDR3, the DNA is TGCGCCAGCAGCCAAGTATACGGTCAGCCCCAGCATTTT.